The rows below give T cell receptor beta chains drawn from one sample of a study of blood T cell repertoires in COVID-19. Only in-frame clones appear in the TCRdb table, and some are missing; sequencing was by immunoSEQ multiplex PCR. This sample carries some 330,000 clones, roughly 88% of them seen once, and the ten largest clones take 3.5% to 4.5%. The sample taken for sequencing was peripheral blood. The receptor source for this set is a woman aged 50 to 65 with active or convalescent COVID-19. Each CDR3 is given with its conserved first and last residue. Fields, in order: V gene, clone size, D gene, J gene, CDR3 DNA, CDR3 protein. The D gene is left open where the match is weak. Size values are once, few and many counts, or a class for expanded clones, and some rows have none.

v_gene: TRBV2
abundance: -
d_gene: TRBD2
j_gene: TRBJ2-3
CDR3nt: TGTGCCAGCAGGGGTATAGCGGGCCCAGATACGCAGTATTTT
CDR3aa: CASRGIAGPDTQYF

v_gene: TRBV5-5
abundance: -
d_gene: TRBD1
j_gene: TRBJ1-2
CDR3nt: TGTGCCAGCAGCTCGGACAGGGGGCCCTATGGCTACACCTTC
CDR3aa: CASSSDRGPYGYTF

v_gene: TRBV30
abundance: -
d_gene: TRBD1
j_gene: TRBJ1-1
CDR3nt: TGTGCCTGGAGTGCAGGATGGGACAGGGAGAGCACTGAAGCTTTCTTT
CDR3aa: CAWSAGWDRESTEAFF

v_gene: TRBV9
abundance: -
d_gene: -
j_gene: TRBJ1-2
CDR3nt: TGTGCCAGCAGCGTAAAAACGGGTGGCGGCTACACCTTC
CDR3aa: CASSVKTGGGYTF

v_gene: TRBV7-9
abundance: -
d_gene: -
j_gene: TRBJ2-7
CDR3nt: TGTGCCAGCAGCTCCCAGAACCAGGGGCGGTACTTC
CDR3aa: CASSSQNQGRYF

v_gene: TRBV28
abundance: once
d_gene: -
j_gene: TRBJ2-3
CDR3nt: TGTGCCAGCAGCCGGGGACGGGGGACAGATACGCAGTATTTT
CDR3aa: CASSRGRGTDTQYF

v_gene: TRBV19
abundance: -
d_gene: TRBD2
j_gene: TRBJ2-5
CDR3nt: TGTGCCAGTGGCGGACTAGCGGGAGGAATGGAGACCCAGTACTTC
CDR3aa: CASGGLAGGMETQYF

v_gene: TRBV3-1/TRBV3-2
abundance: -
d_gene: TRBD2
j_gene: TRBJ2-7
CDR3nt: TGTGCCAGCAGCGACGGGACTAGCGACTACGAGCAGTACTTC
CDR3aa: CASSDGTSDYEQYF

v_gene: TRBV6-2/TRBV6-3
abundance: -
d_gene: TRBD1
j_gene: TRBJ1-6
CDR3nt: TGTGCCAGCAGTTACCCAGGACAGGGGATTATCGATAATTCACCCCTCCACTTT
CDR3aa: CASSYPGQGIIDNSPLHF

v_gene: TRBV7-2
abundance: -
d_gene: -
j_gene: TRBJ2-2
CDR3nt: TGTGCCAGCAGCTTGATGGCAGGGACGAACACCGGGGAGCTGTTTTTT
CDR3aa: CASSLMAGTNTGELFF

v_gene: TRBV5-1
abundance: -
d_gene: TRBD2
j_gene: TRBJ2-3
CDR3nt: TGCGCCAGCAGCTTGGCCTGGTCTAGCGGGAGTGGAGATACGCAGTATTTT
CDR3aa: CASSLAWSSGSGDTQYF

v_gene: TRBV28
abundance: few
d_gene: -
j_gene: TRBJ1-1
CDR3nt: TGTGCCAGCTACCCAGCAGGGGCGGGGGACACTGAAGCTTTCTTT
CDR3aa: CASYPAGAGDTEAFF

v_gene: TRBV27
abundance: -
d_gene: TRBD1
j_gene: TRBJ1-1
CDR3nt: TGTGCCAGCACGACTACCGACAGGGACTTGAACACTGAAGCTTTCTTT
CDR3aa: CASTTTDRDLNTEAFF

v_gene: TRBV11-3
abundance: -
d_gene: TRBD1
j_gene: TRBJ2-7
CDR3nt: TGTGCCAGCAGCTTTAACAGGGGGGACGAGCAGTACTTC
CDR3aa: CASSFNRGDEQYF

v_gene: TRBV25-1
abundance: -
d_gene: -
j_gene: TRBJ2-7
CDR3nt: TGTGCCAGCAGTGAAGCGATGGCCGCGGGCGAGCAGTACTTC
CDR3aa: CASSEAMAAGEQYF

v_gene: TRBV6-6
abundance: once
d_gene: TRBD1
j_gene: TRBJ2-7
CDR3nt: TGTGCCAGCAGTTCGCCGGGACAGGGGGCGAACGAGCAGTACTTC
CDR3aa: CASSSPGQGANEQYF

v_gene: TRBV2
abundance: -
d_gene: -
j_gene: TRBJ1-3
CDR3nt: TGTGCCAGCAGGGGGGCGTACGGAAACACCATATATTTT
CDR3aa: CASRGAYGNTIYF

v_gene: TRBV11-2
abundance: -
d_gene: -
j_gene: TRBJ2-2
CDR3nt: TGTGCCAGCAGCCTCGTTTGGTGGACAGTGAACACCGGGGAGCTGTTTTTT
CDR3aa: CASSLVWWTVNTGELFF

v_gene: TRBV20-1
abundance: -
d_gene: TRBD1
j_gene: TRBJ1-2
CDR3nt: TGCAGTGCCACAGGGGTCGACGGCTACACCTTC
CDR3aa: CSATGVDGYTF

v_gene: TRBV5-8
abundance: -
d_gene: TRBD2
j_gene: TRBJ2-5
CDR3nt: TGTGCCAGCAGCCCTGGATGGGGACTAGCGGGGGCAGAGACCCAGTACTTC
CDR3aa: CASSPGWGLAGAETQYF

v_gene: TRBV19
abundance: -
d_gene: -
j_gene: TRBJ2-1
CDR3nt: TGTGCCAGTAGTATAGATCGTTTCTGGGGGGAAGGTGGTGAGCAGTTCTTC
CDR3aa: CASSIDRFWGEGGEQFF

v_gene: TRBV10-3
abundance: -
d_gene: TRBD2
j_gene: TRBJ2-7
CDR3nt: TGTGCCATCGGGGCGAGGGAGGGGTCCTCCTACGAGCAGTACTTC
CDR3aa: CAIGAREGSSYEQYF

v_gene: TRBV4-1
abundance: -
d_gene: -
j_gene: TRBJ2-2
CDR3nt: TGCGCCAGCAGCCAAGACCCGACTAGTTATAACACCGGGGAGCTGTTTTTT
CDR3aa: CASSQDPTSYNTGELFF

v_gene: TRBV6-5
abundance: -
d_gene: -
j_gene: TRBJ1-2
CDR3nt: TGTGCCAGCGGTCCGGGAAACTATGGCTACACCTTC
CDR3aa: CASGPGNYGYTF